A few counts support the clone carrying this T cell receptor (beta chain). Its antigen remains unknown. The data originate from a study of blood T cells in healthy people across ages. Study-wide results and caveats: Naive CD4+ cells and diversity were both higher in long-lived donors than in aged donors. As age increased, TCR beta diversity per million T cells fell in a roughly linear fashion.

Next came a second PCR, run for 7 to 11 cycles, which used a sample-barcoded 5' primer along with a J-beta primer mix. Using its own MiXCR run on the 5' RACE reads, TCRdb lists one record per CDR3 protein. The repertoire holds approximately 1.5 million distinct CDR3 sequences, with 42% as singletons. Isolated per sample were at least 7 million PBMCs. The CDR3 runs 13 residues. V was shortened by 2 bases and J by 6 bases, with 8 bases between the two germline ends. Germline-derived CDR1 and CDR2 are LGHDT and YNNKEL (reference sequence). Sequencing was done on a sample of blood. The chain joins TRBV3-1 to TRBJ2-1; D may be TRBD1 (6 bases). This receptor was identified in a young woman in good health. The CDR3 DNA is TGTGCCAGCAGCCAAATCAGGGGCAATGAGCAGTTCTTC. Protein: CASSQIRGNEQFF.